A selection of T cell receptor beta chains follows, all from one sample in a study of blood T cell repertoires in COVID-19. The data were produced by immunoSEQ multiplex PCR, yet TCRdb's version contains in-frame clones alone and is incomplete. The data contain about 250,000 clones, around 88% of them seen just once; the ten biggest clones take up approximately 1.4%. Sequencing used peripheral blood. These receptors all come from an older man with acute or convalescent COVID-19. The CDR3 runs from the conserved cysteine through the conserved F or W. D genes are given only for firm matches. Expanded clones are given a class, and other clones once, few, many or no size at all.

d_gene	v_gene	abundance	j_gene	CDR3nt	CDR3aa
-	TRBV28	-	TRBJ2-5	TGTGCCAGCAGTTTATTTGGTAGTCAAGAGACCCAGTACTTC	CASSLFGSQETQYF
TRBD2	TRBV11-3	-	TRBJ2-3	TGTGCCAGCAGTCCCGGACTAGCTGTAGATACGCAGTATTTT	CASSPGLAVDTQYF
-	TRBV11-3	-	TRBJ2-6	TGTGCCAGCAGCCGCAGTGATGGTGGGGCCAACGTCCTGACTTTC	CASSRSDGGANVLTF
TRBD1	TRBV19	-	TRBJ2-7	TGTGCCAGTAGTATCAGGACAGGGTCCTACGAGCAGTACTTC	CASSIRTGSYEQYF
-	TRBV7-2	-	TRBJ1-4	TGTGCCAGCAGTCCGGGATTAAATGAAAAACTGTTTTTT	CASSPGLNEKLFF
-	TRBV3-1/TRBV3-2	many	TRBJ2-1	TGTGCCAGCAGGAGAGAGGATGAGCAGTTCTTC	CASRREDEQFF
TRBD1	TRBV7-2	-	TRBJ2-5	TGTGCCAGCAGCCAAGACAGGGGGCTTCAGGAGACCCAGTACTTC	CASSQDRGLQETQYF
-	TRBV7-2	-	TRBJ2-2	TGTGCCAGCAGCTTACCCGTCACCGGGGAGCTGTTTTTT	CASSLPVTGELFF
-	TRBV5-4	few	TRBJ1-5	TGTGCCAGCAGCTTCCTCGGTAGCAATCAGCCCCAGCATTTT	CASSFLGSNQPQHF
-	TRBV6-5	-	TRBJ1-1	TGTGCCAGCAGTCCATCACAGAACACTGAAGCTTTCTTT	CASSPSQNTEAFF
-	TRBV18	-	TRBJ1-3	TGTGCCAGCTCACCCCGGGACTCGCGAACCGGAAACACCATATATTTT	CASSPRDSRTGNTIYF
TRBD1	TRBV10-3	once	TRBJ2-7	TGTGTGTTACAGGGGGCTGCCTACGAGCAGTACTTC	CVLQGAAYEQYF
TRBD1	TRBV4-3	-	TRBJ1-2	TGCGCCAGCAGCTTTCGGGACAGTTTCTATGGCTACACCTTC	CASSFRDSFYGYTF
-	TRBV5-5	-	TRBJ1-6	TGTGCCAGCAGCTTTTTAACAGAAAATAATTCACCCCTCCACTTT	CASSFLTENNSPLHF
TRBD1	TRBV5-5	-	TRBJ2-3	TGTGCCAGCAGCCCGGGACAGGGCAGCACAGATACGCAGTATTTT	CASSPGQGSTDTQYF
TRBD1	TRBV5-1	-	TRBJ2-7	TGCGCCAGCAGCTCCCGCCGGGACAGGGGACAGGACGAGCAGTACTTC	CASSSRRDRGQDEQYF
TRBD2	TRBV14	-	TRBJ2-1	TGTGCCAGCAGCCAAGGGACTAGCGGGAAGCAGTTCTTC	CASSQGTSGKQFF
-	TRBV7-9	-	TRBJ1-3	TGTGCCAGCAGCTTAAATCAGAAAAGCTCTGGAAACACCATATATTTT	CASSLNQKSSGNTIYF
-	TRBV6-5	-	TRBJ1-2	TGTGCCAGCTACCCGGGGGGGGGTGGTGGCTACACCTTC	CASYPGGGGGYTF
TRBD1	TRBV7-9	-	TRBJ1-2	TGTGCCAGCAGCTCATACCTTAGGGACAGCTCCTACTATGGCTACACCTTC	CASSSYLRDSSYYGYTF
-	TRBV11-2	-	TRBJ2-7	TGTGCCAGCAGCGGCGTCGGGGGGCTGAAATACGAGCAGTACTTC	CASSGVGGLKYEQYF
TRBD1	TRBV6-5	-	TRBJ1-5	TGTGCCAGCAGGCGGGACAGCAGCAATCAGCCCCAGCATTTT	CASRRDSSNQPQHF
TRBD1	TRBV28	few	TRBJ1-1	TGTGCCAGCAGACGGACAGGGAAGGACACTGAAGCTTTCTTT	CASRRTGKDTEAFF
TRBD1	TRBV7-2	-	TRBJ2-7	TGTGCCAGCAGCTTAGCGGGACAGGGTTCTTACGAGCAGTACTTC	CASSLAGQGSYEQYF
-	TRBV6-6	-	TRBJ1-3	TGTGCCAGCAGCCTAGAGGCCTCTGGAAACACCATATATTTT	CASSLEASGNTIYF
TRBD1	TRBV19	-	TRBJ2-1	TGTGCCAGTAGGCCGCCTGGACAGGGGGCTCTCAATGAGCAGTTCTTC	CASRPPGQGALNEQFF
-	TRBV21-1	-	TRBJ1-4	TGTGCCAGCAGTATGGGGCGAAGGTTCGGAAAACTGTTTTTT	CASSMGRRFGKLFF
-	TRBV7-9	-	TRBJ2-5	TGTGCCAGCACCCGTGGCGAGGCTTTTCTGGCGGGGAATGGGGAGACCCAGTACTTC	CASTRGEAFLAGNGETQYF
-	TRBV6-5	-	TRBJ1-4	TGTGCCACCCGGGACACTGCGAATGAAAAACTGTTTTTT	CATRDTANEKLFF
-	TRBV19	-	TRBJ2-7	TGTGCCAGTAGTGCCACGGCGGGCTCCTACGAGCAGTACTTC	CASSATAGSYEQYF
TRBD2	TRBV2	-	TRBJ2-7	TGTGCCAGCGGGTGGACTAGCGGTGCCTACGAGCAGTACTTC	CASGWTSGAYEQYF
TRBD2	TRBV7-2	-	TRBJ2-3	TGTGCCAGCAGCCGGAATAGCGGGAGCACAGATACGCAGTATTTT	CASSRNSGSTDTQYF
-	TRBV6-6	-	TRBJ2-7	TGTGCCAGCAGTTACGTGAGTGGACCAGGGTCTTTCTTT	CASSYVSGPGSFF
TRBD1	TRBV19	-	TRBJ2-1	TGTGCCAGTAGTCTCGGACAGGGGGCCTCTAATGAGCAGTTCTTC	CASSLGQGASNEQFF
TRBD2	TRBV6-5	-	TRBJ2-3	TGTGCCAGCAGGTCGAGCGGGAGGGCTTCAGATACGCAGTATTTT	CASRSSGRASDTQYF
TRBD1	TRBV2	-	TRBJ2-5	TGTGCCAGCGGTGAGGACAGGGGTTACCAAGAGACCCAGTACTTC	CASGEDRGYQETQYF
TRBD2	TRBV7-2	-	TRBJ2-7	TGTGCCAGCAGCTTGTGGACTAGCGGAGGGTCCTACGAGCAGTACTTC	CASSLWTSGGSYEQYF
-	TRBV18	-	TRBJ1-5	TGTGCCAGCTCACAAACAGGAGATCAGCCCCAGCATTTT	CASSQTGDQPQHF
-	TRBV29-1	-	TRBJ1-4	TGCAGCGTTGGACAGCCTAATGAAAAACTGTTTTTT	CSVGQPNEKLFF
TRBD1	TRBV5-1	-	TRBJ2-3	TGCGCCAGCAGCTTGGATGACAGGGGGCACGATACGCAGTATTTT	CASSLDDRGHDTQYF
TRBD2	TRBV11-2	-	TRBJ2-5	TGTGCCAGCGAAAGCGGGAACCAAGAGACCCAGTACTTC	CASESGNQETQYF
-	TRBV14	-	TRBJ2-7	TGTGCCAGCAGCCGACTCAGGGGCGAGCAGTACTTC	CASSRLRGEQYF